Below are 18 T cell receptor beta chains sequenced from a single sample in a study of beta chain features in type 1 diabetes. Findings and limits, study-wide: Among all four CD4+ subsets, Type 1 diabetes patients had TCRB CDR3s that were moderately but significantly shorter.

The antigens of these receptors remain unknown. Expressed TCRB transcripts were sequenced after all isolated RNA was converted to cDNA. Generated by immunoSEQ multiplex PCR, the TCRdb table keeps only in-frame clones and is missing some. The sample consists of roughly 180,000 clones, roughly 8% of them appearing once. Sequencing was carried out using central memory CD4+ T cells from blood. The receptors here all came from a woman aged 40 to 50 with type 1 diabetes.

The DNA of the CDR3 is TGCGCCAGCAGCTTGGCTCGGGGGGTAGGTTACAATGAGCAGTTCTTC. This translates into CASSLARGVGYNEQFF. The V gene is TRBV5-1, the J gene TRBJ2-1; 7 nucleotides align to TRBD2. V gave up 0 bases and J gave up 4 bases; unmatched junction bases: 7. The CDR3 totals 16 residues. The germline V gene encodes CDR1 SGHRS and CDR2 YFSETQ.

In regard to this clone: Other DNA variants within this sample encode the same CDR3. The chain combines TRBV28 with TRBJ1-2; D might be TRBD1 (6 bases). CDR3 length equals 12 residues. Germline CDR1 and CDR2: MDHEN and SYDVKM. Trimming removed 7 bases at V and 7 bases at J, with 13 bases between. For the CDR3, the DNA is TGTGCCAGCAACCAGGGGCGGCGTGGCTACACCTTC. Encoded protein: CASNQGRRGYTF.

This clone has a handful of counts. The rearrangement links TRBV5-1 to TRBJ2-6, with D unresolved. The V and J ends lost 0 bases and 4 bases respectively, with 5 bases between them. This CDR3 contains 14 residues. Germline-derived CDR1 and CDR2 are SGHRS and YFSETQ. In DNA form, the CDR3 reads TGCGCCAGCAGCTTGGGGGCCGGGGCCAACGTCCTGACTTTC. It specifies CASSLGAGANVLTF.

The chain uses TRBV4-2 and TRBJ2-5, with 12 bases fitting TRBD2. The CDR3 length is 16 residues. The V gene end was trimmed by 0 bases and the J gene end by 7 bases; junction bases not matched to a gene: 6. CDR1 LGHNA and CDR2 YNFKEQ come from the germline V gene. Here the CDR3 DNA reads TGTGCCAGCAGCCAAGAGGGGACTAGCGGGTTTAGGACCCAGTACTTC. It translates to CASSQEGTSGFRTQYF.

The J gene is TRBJ2-1, the V gene TRBV7-2; TRBD2 matches at 11 bases. The CDR3 runs to 15 residues. Germline V gene sequence: CDR1 SGHTA, CDR2 FQGNSA. V shed 7 bases, J shed 7 bases, and the junction held 9 bases outside the gene matches. The CDR3 loop reads CASTPPSGGPNEQFF. The CDR3, as DNA: TGTGCCAGCACCCCCCCTAGCGGGGGGCCTAATGAGCAGTTCTTC.

CDR3 nucleotides: TGTGCCAGCACCGTGACAGGGGGCTATGGCTACACCTTC. It yields the protein CASTVTGGYGYTF. The chain combines TRBV7-2 with TRBJ1-2; 9 bases match TRBD1. The V segment lost 7 bases and the J segment 4 bases; nucleotides outside the gene matches: 4. The CDR3 sequence is 13 residues long. Germline V gene lookup returns CDR1 SGHTA and CDR2 FQGNSA. Together with reference TRBV7-2 and TRBJ1-2, the CDR3 gives the full variable domain: GAGVSQSPSNKVTEKGKDVELRCDPISGHTALYWYRQSLGQGLEFLIYFQGNSAPDKSGLPSDRFSAERTGGSVSTLTIQRTQQEDSAVYLCASTVTGGYGYTFGSGTRLTVV.

The gene calls are TRBV6-6 and TRBJ2-7; 8 positions match TRBD1. V shed 6 bases, J shed 2 bases, and the junction held 9 bases outside the gene matches. The CDR3 has 15 residues. CDR1 MNHNY and CDR2 SVGAGI come from the germline V gene (reference sequence). As DNA, the CDR3 is TGTGCCAGCAGGGATCCGGGACAGGTTACCTACGAGCAGTACTTC. Translating gives CASRDPGQVTYEQYF.

There are a few counts of this clone. The gene calls are TRBV23-1 and TRBJ2-2; D not resolved. Being an ORF, TRBV23-1 has a function that is uncertain. This CDR3 is built from 16 residues. Trimming removed 2 bases from V and 2 bases from J, with 12 bases in between. The CDR3 spells CASSQVGQRNTGELFF. In nucleotides, the CDR3 is TGCGCCAGCAGTCAAGTGGGCCAGAGAAACACCGGGGAGCTGTTTTTT.

The chain employs TRBV27 and TRBJ1-6; D not certain. Per germline, CDR1 MNHEY and CDR2 SMNVEV (reference sequence). V shed 8 bases and J shed 8 bases, with 13 bases lying between them. The length of the CDR3 is 13 residues. Here the CDR3 reads CASARSFDSPLHF. The CDR3 DNA follows: TGTGCCAGCGCCCGGTCCTTCGATTCACCCCTCCACTTT.

This clone appeared a few times. The chain carries TRBV7-2 and TRBJ1-6; perhaps TRBD1 as D (5 bases). V shed 4 bases and J shed 7 bases, with 11 bases lying between them. The CDR3 consists of 14 residues. Germline values: CDR1 SGHTA, CDR2 FQGNSA. Written as DNA, the CDR3 is TGTGCCAGCAGCTCTATGTCAGGGAATTCACCCCTCCACTTT. Translated: CASSSMSGNSPLHF. Looking up the rest from reference TRBV7-2 and TRBJ1-6 gives the full variable domain: GAGVSQSPSNKVTEKGKDVELRCDPISGHTALYWYRQSLGQGLEFLIYFQGNSAPDKSGLPSDRFSAERTGGSVSTLTIQRTQQEDSAVYLCASSSMSGNSPLHFGNGTRLTVT.

This clone turned up a few times. V usage is TRBV19 and J usage is TRBJ1-1; tentative D call: TRBD1 (5 bases). The length of the CDR3 is 14 residues. Trimming left V 5 bases short and J 2 bases short, with 12 bases between. Germline V gene data show CDR1 as LNHDA and CDR2 as SQIVND (reference sequence). Here the CDR3 DNA reads TGTGCCAGTAGTTCAAGACAGATAAACACTGAAGCTTTCTTT. Amino acids: CASSSRQINTEAFF.

This clone was recorded a few times. This chain links TRBV2 with TRBJ2-1; TRBD1 is a possible D gene (5 bases). The CDR3 totals 13 residues. CDR1 SNHLY and CDR2 FYNNEI come from the germline V gene. V shed 6 bases and J shed 9 bases, with 15 bases lying between them. The CDR3 region has the DNA TGTGCCAGCAGCCTCATGCAGGGTCGTGAGCAGTTCTTC. Amino acid sequence: CASSLMQGREQFF.

This clone was found a few times. The gene calls are TRBV10-2 and TRBJ2-5; 10 positions agree with TRBD1. The CDR3 runs 16 residues. With 0 bases clipped from V and 5 bases from J, the junction kept 6 bases outside the gene matches. Per the germline V gene, CDR1 is WSHSY and CDR2 is SAAADI. The CDR3 is CASSESTGGWGETQYF. Written as DNA, the CDR3 is TGCGCCAGCAGTGAGTCGACAGGGGGCTGGGGCGAGACCCAGTACTTC.

This clone came up a few times. The genes are TRBV5-4 and TRBJ2-5; 10 nucleotides align to TRBD2. The germline gives CDR1 SGHNT, CDR2 YYREEE (reference sequence). This CDR3 is built from 14 residues. Germline trimming cut 4 bases from V and 5 bases from J; bases unmatched to any gene: 5. In nucleotides, the CDR3 is TGTGCCAGCAGCCCGGGGACTAGCGCCGAGACCCAGTACTTC. This codes for CASSPGTSAETQYF.

The rearrangement joins TRBV7-9 to TRBJ1-1; perhaps TRBD1 as D (6 bases). From germline, CDR1 is SEHNR and CDR2 FQNEAQ (reference sequence). CDR3 size: 16 residues. The V gene lost 5 bases and the J gene lost 3 bases, with 19 bases spanning the gap. The CDR3 loop is CASSPSLGAQDTEAFF. The CDR3 DNA reads TGTGCCAGCAGCCCATCTTTGGGGGCGCAGGACACTGAAGCTTTCTTT.

This clone has just a few counts. The J gene is TRBJ1-2, the V gene TRBV7-2, with a weak D call TRBD1 (6 bases). The CDR3 consists of 15 residues. V lost 1 base and J 3 bases, leaving 12 bases between the germline ends. CDR1 is SGHTA, CDR2 FQGNSA, per germline. CDR3 protein: CASSLVSGEHYGYTF. The CDR3 region has the DNA TGTGCCAGCAGCTTAGTGTCAGGGGAGCACTATGGCTACACCTTC. Filled out from reference TRBV7-2 and TRBJ1-2, the complete variable domain reads GAGVSQSPSNKVTEKGKDVELRCDPISGHTALYWYRQSLGQGLEFLIYFQGNSAPDKSGLPSDRFSAERTGGSVSTLTIQRTQQEDSAVYLCASSLVSGEHYGYTFGSGTRLTVV.

V and J are TRBV30 and TRBJ1-5, with TRBD1 identical over 8 bases. CDR3 length: 14 residues. Germline trimming cut 1 base from V and 6 bases from J; bases unmatched to any gene: 5. Germline V lookup: CDR1 GTSNPN, CDR2 SVGIG (reference sequence). The CDR3 region is CAWSGTGMLQPQHF. The CDR3 DNA follows: TGTGCCTGGAGTGGGACAGGGATGCTTCAGCCCCAGCATTTT.

The chain is built from TRBV29-1 and TRBJ2-7, with TRBD2 matching 13 bases. From germline, CDR1 is SQVTM and CDR2 ANQGSEA. The CDR3 is 14 residues long. The trim removed 6 bases at V and 4 bases at J, leaving 6 bases unmatched. For the CDR3, the DNA is TGCAGCGTGCCCGGGACTAGCGGGATGTACGAGCAGTACTTC. Its translation is CSVPGTSGMYEQYF.